This record covers a single T cell receptor beta chain. Some clones are missing from TCRdb's copy, which holds only in-frame ones; the method was immunoSEQ multiplex PCR. Of some 17,000 clones listed, over 75% were seen once; the top ten hold 20% to 30%. The germline V gene encodes CDR1 SEHNR and CDR2 FQNEAQ (reference sequence). This CDR3 contains 15 residues. Trimming took off 5 bases at V and 1 base at J, with 14 bases between the two ends. The data originate from a study of OX40 agonist ivuxolimab in advanced cancers. For the study at large: An agonistic human IgG2 monoclonal antibody against OX40 (CD134) was given.

Specimen: CD4+ or CD8+ T cells sorted from blood, collected in a trial of the OX40 agonist ivuxolimab. The receptor was isolated from an adult with an advanced solid tumor such as melanoma, head and neck, liver or kidney cancer. This chain connects TRBV7-9 to TRBJ2-5; D may be TRBD2 (6 bases). The CDR3 loop reads CASSHPGRGQETQYF. Written as DNA, the CDR3 is TGTGCCAGCAGCCACCCTGGGCGGGGCCAAGAGACCCAGTACTTC.